These 10 T cell receptor beta chains share one sample of origin, sequenced in a study of T cell clonality in common variable immunodeficiency. Their recognized antigens are unknown. Findings and limits, study-wide: In common variable immunodeficiency, TCR beta chains reportedly carried fewer deletions and N-nucleotide insertions.

Clones were read by immunoSEQ multiplex PCR, and TCRdb kept only the in-frame ones, dropping some. The counts give approximately 24,000 clones, none of them seen only once; about 9.2% is held by the top ten. Sequencing was performed on peripheral blood mononuclear cells. The receptor set was obtained from a human donor with common variable immunodeficiency.

With respect to this clone: Sequencing ends 3 residues short of the CDR3 end; the germline J gene provides the rest. V gene TRBV7-3 combines with J gene TRBJ2-3, with TRBD1 identical over 8 bases. Germline trimming cut 4 bases from V and 7 bases from J; bases unmatched to any gene: 7. The germline CDR1 and CDR2 sequences are SGHTA and FQGTGA. The CDR3 runs 14 residues. The CDR3 here is CASSSGTGLNTQYF. The sequenced CDR3 bases are TGTGCCAGCAGCTCGGGGACAGGCCTTAATACG.

As for this clone: The read stops 3 residues short of the end of the CDR3; the missing end is completed from the germline J gene. The V and J genes are TRBV2 and TRBJ1-5; D remains ambiguous. V was pared by 6 bases and J by 0 bases, with 12 bases between. Looked up from germline, CDR1 is SNHLY and CDR2 is FYNNEI. The CDR3 runs to 15 residues. The covered CDR3 bases are TGTGCCAGCAGGCCCTATACGATTAGCAATCAGCCC. It encodes CASRPYTISNQP. The entire CDR3 reads CASRPYTISNQPQHF.

With regard to this clone: The read terminates 3 residues before the CDR3 end, so the remaining end is supplied by the germline J gene. The chain employs TRBV6-1 and TRBJ2-7; TRBD2 matches 12 bases. CDR1 is MNHNS, CDR2 SASEGT, per germline. The trim removed 3 bases at V and 6 bases at J, leaving 3 bases unmatched. This CDR3 region has 14 residues. CDR3 DNA (partial): TGTGCCAGCAGTGACCGACTAGCGGGAGTCGAG. This encodes CASSDRLAGVE. The full-length CDR3 reads as CASSDRLAGVEQYF.

On this clone: Read sequence stops 3 residues before the CDR3 end, and the germline J gene provides the missing end. This chain connects TRBV6-4 to TRBJ2-1; the match to TRBD1 covers 10 bases. The CDR3 contains 13 residues. Per the germline V gene, CDR1 is MRHNA and CDR2 is SNTAGT. With 8 bases clipped from V and 8 bases from J, the junction kept 6 bases outside the gene matches. CDR3 residues: CASARDRGDEQFF. The part of the CDR3 DNA that was read is TGTGCCAGCGCCCGGGACAGGGGAGATGAG.

Comments on this clone: The read terminates 3 residues ahead of where the CDR3 ends, so the germline J gene completes it. The rearrangement uses TRBV20-1 and TRBJ1-2; the D gene is possibly TRBD1 (5 bases). The ends were cut back, 0 bases at V and 3 bases at J, with 17 bases in the middle. The CDR3 runs 16 residues. Per the germline V gene, CDR1 is DFQATT and CDR2 is SNEGSKA (reference sequence). The sequenced part of the CDR3 DNA is TGCAGTGCTAGAGATCCGGGTCGACAGCACGACTATGGC. It yields the protein CSARDPGRQHDYG. The CDR3, in full, reads CSARDPGRQHDYGYTF.

This clone has only a few counts. The CDR3 extends 3 residues past the end of the read, so its final part is completed from the germline J gene. The V gene is TRBV7-9, the J gene TRBJ2-7; 9 nucleotides line up with TRBD1. The J segment lost 4 bases and the V segment lost 4 bases, leaving 5 bases of the junction unmatched. The CDR3 length is 14 residues. The germline CDR1 and CDR2 sequences are SEHNR and FQNEAQ (reference sequence). The CDR3 protein is CASSSRQGGYEQYF. CDR3 DNA, as far as it was read: TGTGCCAGCAGCTCTAGACAGGGGGGATACGAG.

Turning to this clone: The observed sequence ends 3 residues before the CDR3 terminus, with the missing tail filled in from the germline J gene. The J gene is TRBJ1-2, the V gene TRBV6-1; D remains unclear. Germline V CDR1 and CDR2: MNHNS, SASEGT. V lost 3 bases to trimming and J lost 1 base, with 6 bases between them. The CDR3 is 13 residues long. The sequenced part of the CDR3 DNA is TGTGCCAGCAGTGATTTCAATAACTATGGC. Translation gives CASSDFNNYG. From start to end, the CDR3 is CASSDFNNYGYTF.

About this clone: The sequenced fragment ends 3 residues before the CDR3 boundary, so the rest is inferred from the germline J gene. This chain joins TRBV19 and TRBJ1-4; 8 nucleotides line up with TRBD1. The V and J ends lost 3 bases and 7 bases, in that order; junction bases with no gene match: 10. This CDR3 has 16 residues. CDR1 and CDR2 (germline): LNHDA, SQIVND (reference sequence). The CDR3 region is CASSIAGGDWIEKLFF. The CDR3 DNA, read in part, is TGTGCCAGTAGTATTGCAGGGGGCGATTGGATTGAAAAA.

This clone was picked up a small number of times. Sequencing ends 3 residues short of the CDR3 end; the germline J gene provides the rest. The chain combines TRBV18 with TRBJ2-6; D is unresolved. The CDR3 runs 16 residues. Trimming pared 6 bases from V and 4 bases from J, leaving 16 bases between. The germline V gene has CDR1 KGHSH and CDR2 LQKENI. The CDR3 sequence is CASSQTPSRGANVLTF. CDR3 DNA (partial): TGTGCCAGCTCTCAAACACCTTCGCGGGGGGCCAACGTC.

On this clone itself: The read terminates 3 residues ahead of where the CDR3 ends, so the germline J gene completes it. The V gene is TRBV2, the J gene TRBJ2-7; possible D gene TRBD1, 7 bases. The ends were cut back, 2 bases at V and 6 bases at J, with 17 bases in the middle. Germline assignment: CDR1 SNHLY and CDR2 FYNNEI. The CDR3 runs 15 residues. The CDR3 bases that were read are TGTGCCAGCAGTGAACGTGGAGGGGGCCCTGGCGAG. It is translated as CASSERGGGPGE. The full CDR3 protein reads CASSERGGGPGEQYF.